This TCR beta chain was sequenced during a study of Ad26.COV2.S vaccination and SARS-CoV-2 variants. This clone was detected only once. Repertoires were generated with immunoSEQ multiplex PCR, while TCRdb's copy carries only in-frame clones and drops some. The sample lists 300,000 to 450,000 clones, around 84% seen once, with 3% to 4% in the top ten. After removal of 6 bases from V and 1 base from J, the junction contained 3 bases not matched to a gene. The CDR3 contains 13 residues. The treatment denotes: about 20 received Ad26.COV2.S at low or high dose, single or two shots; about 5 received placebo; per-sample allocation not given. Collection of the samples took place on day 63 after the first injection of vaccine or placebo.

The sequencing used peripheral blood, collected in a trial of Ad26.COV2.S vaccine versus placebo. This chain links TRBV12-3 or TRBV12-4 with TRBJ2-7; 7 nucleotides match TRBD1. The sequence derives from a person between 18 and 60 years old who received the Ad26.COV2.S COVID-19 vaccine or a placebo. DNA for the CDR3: TGTGCCAGCAGCCTGGGACAGTCCTACGAGCAGTACTTC. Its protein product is CASSLGQSYEQYF.